These T cell receptor beta chains were read from a single sample in a study of CD8 T cells in Susac syndrome. MiXCR, run by TCRdb on the immunoSEQ multiplex PCR reads, gives a single entry per CDR3 protein. The sample shows hundreds of thousands of distinct CDR3 sequences, approximately 90% of them seen only once. Sequenced material: CD8+ T cells from PBMCs. The receptors derive from a human donor with multiple sclerosis. Both conserved end residues are trimmed from each CDR3. Not every row has a clone size; where given, it reads once, few, many or a size class.

clone size,V gene,J gene,CDR3 protein
NA,TRBV19,TRBJ2-7,ASSIGRGLSYEQY
NA,TRBV3-1,TRBJ2-3,ASSQDGLETDTQY
NA,TRBV29-1,TRBJ2-1,SVVGYNEQF
NA,TRBV29-1,TRBJ2-1,SVSQGLAYNEQF
few,TRBV6-1,TRBJ1-5,ASSADTDSPNRPQH
NA,TRBV7-9,TRBJ1-2,ASSSPGTNYGYT
NA,TRBV20-1,TRBJ2-7,SARAPGAYEQY
NA,TRBV6-5,TRBJ2-2,ASSYWVLGELF
NA,TRBV15,TRBJ2-1,ATSRDAGDEQF
once,TRBV12-3/TRBV12-4,TRBJ2-3,ASSLLGHRTTDTQY
NA,TRBV28,TRBJ2-4,ASSLLGATKNIQY
NA,TRBV20-1,TRBJ1-1,KHRAAEGTEAF
NA,TRBV7-9,TRBJ1-2,ASSFWAKQGPLYGYT
once,TRBV13,TRBJ2-7,ASSPGYGTSYEQY
NA,TRBV20-1,TRBJ1-1,SARDRRTGVETEAF
NA,TRBV10-3,TRBJ2-7,AISENTVYEQY
NA,TRBV15,TRBJ2-3,ATSREGRTGVTDTQY
NA,TRBV4-1,TRBJ2-2,ASSDREGRGTGELF
NA,TRBV9,TRBJ2-2,ASSARGINTGELF
NA,TRBV20-1,TRBJ2-3,SAREGTHTQY
few,TRBV4-2,TRBJ1-4,ASSPIGGRQLF
NA,TRBV7-7,TRBJ2-1,ASKRLEEPYNEQF